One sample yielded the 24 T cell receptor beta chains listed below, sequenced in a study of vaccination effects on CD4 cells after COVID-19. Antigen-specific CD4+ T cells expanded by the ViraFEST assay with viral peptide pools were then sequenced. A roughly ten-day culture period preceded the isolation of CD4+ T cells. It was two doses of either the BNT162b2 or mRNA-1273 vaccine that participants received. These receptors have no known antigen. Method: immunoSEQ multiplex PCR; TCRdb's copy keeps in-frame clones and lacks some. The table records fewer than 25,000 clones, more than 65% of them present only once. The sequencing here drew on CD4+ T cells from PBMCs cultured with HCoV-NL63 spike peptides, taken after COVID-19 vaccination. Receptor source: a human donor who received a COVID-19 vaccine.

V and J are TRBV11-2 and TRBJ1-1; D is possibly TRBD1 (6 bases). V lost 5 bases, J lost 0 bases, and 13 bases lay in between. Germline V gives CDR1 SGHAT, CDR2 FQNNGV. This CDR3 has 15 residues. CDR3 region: CASSRGTGMNTEAFF. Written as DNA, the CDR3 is TGTGCCAGCAGCCGCGGAACAGGGATGAACACTGAAGCTTTCTTT.

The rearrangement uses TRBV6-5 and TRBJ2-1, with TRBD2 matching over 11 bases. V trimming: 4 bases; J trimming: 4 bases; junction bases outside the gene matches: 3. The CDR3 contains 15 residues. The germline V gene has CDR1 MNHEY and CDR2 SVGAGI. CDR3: CASSLLAGGYNEQFF. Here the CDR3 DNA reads TGTGCCAGCAGTTTGCTAGCGGGGGGTTACAATGAGCAGTTCTTC.

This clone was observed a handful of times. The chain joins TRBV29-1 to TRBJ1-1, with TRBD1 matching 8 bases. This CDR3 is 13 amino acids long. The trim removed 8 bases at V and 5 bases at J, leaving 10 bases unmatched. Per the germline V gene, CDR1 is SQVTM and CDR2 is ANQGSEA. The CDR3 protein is CSSNSGQGTEAFF. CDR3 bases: TGCAGCTCCAACTCTGGACAGGGAACTGAAGCTTTCTTT.

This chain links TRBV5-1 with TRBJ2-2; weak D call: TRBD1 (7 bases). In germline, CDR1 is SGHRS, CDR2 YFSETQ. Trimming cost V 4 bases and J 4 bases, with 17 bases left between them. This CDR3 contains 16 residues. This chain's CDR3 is CASSVQGGRATGELFF. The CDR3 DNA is TGCGCCAGCAGCGTCCAGGGGGGTCGGGCCACCGGGGAGCTGTTTTTT.

The CDR3 is CASSDLAKNIQYF. CDR3 coding DNA: TGTGCCAGCAGCGACCTAGCCAAAAACATTCAGTACTTC. The J gene is TRBJ2-4, the V gene TRBV3-1 (or the pseudogene TRBV3-2), with unresolved D. There are 13 residues in the CDR3. Trimming removed 5 bases at V and 0 bases at J, with 5 bases between. The germline CDR1 and CDR2 sequences are LGHDT and YNNKEL (reference sequence).

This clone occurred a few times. The CDR3 sequence is CASSELGELFF. CDR3 coding DNA: TGCGCCAGCAGTGAGCTCGGGGAGCTGTTTTTT. The chain links TRBV10-1 to TRBJ2-2; D unresolved. The CDR3 has 11 amino acids. Germline V gives CDR1 WNHNN, CDR2 SYGVQD (reference sequence). V lost 2 bases to trimming and J lost 7 bases, with 2 bases between them.

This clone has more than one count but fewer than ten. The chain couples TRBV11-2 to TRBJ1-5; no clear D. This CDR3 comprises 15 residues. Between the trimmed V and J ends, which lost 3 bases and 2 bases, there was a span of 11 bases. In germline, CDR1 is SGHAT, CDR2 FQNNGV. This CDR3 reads CASSFGGGGNQPQHF. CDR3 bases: TGTGCCAGCAGCTTCGGAGGCGGAGGCAATCAGCCCCAGCATTTT.

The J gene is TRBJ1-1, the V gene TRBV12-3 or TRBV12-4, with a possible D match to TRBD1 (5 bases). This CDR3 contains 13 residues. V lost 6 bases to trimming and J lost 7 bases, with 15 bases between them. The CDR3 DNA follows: TGTGCCAGCAGGGTGGCAGGGTATGGTGAAGCTTTCTTT. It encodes CASRVAGYGEAFF.

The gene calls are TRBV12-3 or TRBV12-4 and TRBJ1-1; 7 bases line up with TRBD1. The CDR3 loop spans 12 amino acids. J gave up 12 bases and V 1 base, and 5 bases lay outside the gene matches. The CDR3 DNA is TGTGCCAGCAGTTTAGGAGGGGGCTGGTCTTTCTTT. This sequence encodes CASSLGGGWSFF.

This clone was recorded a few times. The CDR3 region has the DNA TGCGCCAGCAGCTTGACAGGGTCCCACAATGAGCAGTTCTTC. Translation: CASSLTGSHNEQFF. V gene TRBV5-1 combines with J gene TRBJ2-1, with a tentative D call TRBD1 (6 bases). The CDR3 runs 14 residues. Germline V lookup: CDR1 SGHRS, CDR2 YFSETQ. V gave up 1 base and J gave up 5 bases, with 10 bases separating them. Using reference TRBV5-1 and TRBJ2-1 for the parts outside the CDR3, the full variable domain is KAGVTQTPRYLIKTRGQQVTLSCSPISGHRSVSWYQQTPGQGLQFLFEYFSETQRNKGNFPGRFSGRQFSNSRSEMNVSTLELGDSALYLCASSLTGSHNEQFFGPGTRLTVL.

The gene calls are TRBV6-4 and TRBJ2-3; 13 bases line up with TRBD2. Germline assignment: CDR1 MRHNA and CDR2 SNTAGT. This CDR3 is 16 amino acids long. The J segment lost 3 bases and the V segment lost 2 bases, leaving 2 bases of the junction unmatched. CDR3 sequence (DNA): TGTGCCAGCAGTGACGGACTAGCGGGAGTAACAGATACGCAGTATTTT. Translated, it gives CASSDGLAGVTDTQYF.

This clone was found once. The CDR3 DNA sequence: TGCGCCAGCAGATGGGGGCATGAGCAGTTCTTC. As protein: CASRWGHEQFF. V is TRBV10-1 and J is TRBJ2-1, with D perhaps TRBD1 (6 bases). Trimming removed 6 bases from V and 8 bases from J, with 8 bases in between. The CDR3 totals 11 residues. CDR1 and CDR2 from the germline V gene are WNHNN and SYGVQD (reference sequence).

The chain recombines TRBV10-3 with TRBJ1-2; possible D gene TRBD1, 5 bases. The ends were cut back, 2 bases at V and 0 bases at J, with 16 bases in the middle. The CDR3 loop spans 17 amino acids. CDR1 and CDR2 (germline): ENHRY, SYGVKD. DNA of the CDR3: TGTGCCATCAGTGAGGGGGCAGGTTCTTCAGCTAACTATGGCTACACCTTC. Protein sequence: CAISEGAGSSANYGYTF.

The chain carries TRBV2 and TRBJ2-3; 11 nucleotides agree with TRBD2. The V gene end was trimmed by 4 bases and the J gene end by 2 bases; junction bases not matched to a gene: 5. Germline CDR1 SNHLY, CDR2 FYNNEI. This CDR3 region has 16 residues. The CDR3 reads CASSVSGGAVTDTQYF. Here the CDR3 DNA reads TGTGCCAGCAGTGTTAGCGGGGGGGCTGTCACAGATACGCAGTATTTT.

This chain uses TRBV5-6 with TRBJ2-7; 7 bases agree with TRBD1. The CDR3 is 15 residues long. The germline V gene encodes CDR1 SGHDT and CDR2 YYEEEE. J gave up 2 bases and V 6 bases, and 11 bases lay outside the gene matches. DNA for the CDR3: TGTGCCAGCACCCCTGCCGGGACAGAGACCTACGAGCAGTACTTC. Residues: CASTPAGTETYEQYF. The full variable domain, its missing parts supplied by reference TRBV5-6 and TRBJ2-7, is DAGVTQSPTHLIKTRGQQVTLRCSPKSGHDTVSWYQQALGQGPQFIFQYYEEEERQRGNFPDRFSGHQFPNYSSELNVNALLLGDSALYLCASTPAGTETYEQYFGPGTRLTVT.

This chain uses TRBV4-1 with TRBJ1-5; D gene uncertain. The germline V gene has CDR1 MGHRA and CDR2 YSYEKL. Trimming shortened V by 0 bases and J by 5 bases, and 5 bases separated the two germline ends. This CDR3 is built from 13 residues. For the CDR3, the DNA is TGCGCCAGCAGCCAAGATTTCTATCAGCCCCAGCATTTT. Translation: CASSQDFYQPQHF.

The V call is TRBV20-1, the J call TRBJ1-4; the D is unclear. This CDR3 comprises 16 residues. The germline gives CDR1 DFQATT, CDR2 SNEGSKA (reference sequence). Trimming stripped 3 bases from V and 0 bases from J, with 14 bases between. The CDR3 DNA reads TGCAGTGCTAGTTTTGTGGGTTCTTCAACTAATGAAAAACTGTTTTTT. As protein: CSASFVGSSTNEKLFF.

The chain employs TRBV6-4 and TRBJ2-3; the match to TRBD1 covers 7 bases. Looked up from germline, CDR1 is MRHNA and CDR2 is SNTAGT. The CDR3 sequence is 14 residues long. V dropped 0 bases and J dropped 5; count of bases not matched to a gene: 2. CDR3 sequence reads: CASSDSGGRDTQYF. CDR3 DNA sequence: TGTGCCAGCAGTGACTCAGGGGGCAGAGATACGCAGTATTTT.

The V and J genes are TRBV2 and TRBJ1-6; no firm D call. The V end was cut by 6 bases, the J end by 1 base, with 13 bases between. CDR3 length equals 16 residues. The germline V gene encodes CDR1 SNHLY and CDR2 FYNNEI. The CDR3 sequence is CASSKERPSYNSPLHF. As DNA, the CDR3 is TGTGCCAGCAGCAAGGAAAGACCTTCCTATAATTCACCCCTCCACTTT. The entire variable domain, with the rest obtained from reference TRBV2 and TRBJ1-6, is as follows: EPEVTQTPSHQVTQMGQEVILRCVPISNHLYFYWYRQILGQKVEFLVSFYNNEISEKSEIFDDQFSVERPDGSNFTLKIRSTKLEDSAMYFCASSKERPSYNSPLHFGNGTRLTVT.

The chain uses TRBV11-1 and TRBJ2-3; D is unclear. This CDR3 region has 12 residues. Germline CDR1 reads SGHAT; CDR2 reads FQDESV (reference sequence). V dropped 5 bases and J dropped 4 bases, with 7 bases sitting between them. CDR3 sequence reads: CASSHDSDTQYF. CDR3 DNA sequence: TGTGCCAGCAGCCACGATTCAGATACGCAGTATTTT.

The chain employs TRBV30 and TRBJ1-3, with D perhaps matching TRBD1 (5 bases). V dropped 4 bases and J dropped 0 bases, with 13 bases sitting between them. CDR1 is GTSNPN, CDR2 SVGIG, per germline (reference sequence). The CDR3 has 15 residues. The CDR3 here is CAWTGARLSGNTIYF. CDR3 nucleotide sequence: TGTGCCTGGACTGGGGCCCGACTCTCTGGAAACACCATATATTTT. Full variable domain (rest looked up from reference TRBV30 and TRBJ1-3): SQTIHQWPATLVQPVGSPLSLECTVEGTSNPNLYWYRQAAGRGLQLLFYSVGIGQISSEVPQNLSASRPQDRQFILSSKKLLLSDSGFYLCAWTGARLSGNTIYFGEGSWLTVV.

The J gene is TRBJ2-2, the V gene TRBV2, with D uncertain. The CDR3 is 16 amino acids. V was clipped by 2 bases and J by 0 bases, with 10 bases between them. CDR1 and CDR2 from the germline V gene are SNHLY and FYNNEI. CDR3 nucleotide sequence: TGTGCCAGCAGTGAAATTGAGGTGGCGAACACCGGGGAGCTGTTTTTT. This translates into CASSEIEVANTGELFF.

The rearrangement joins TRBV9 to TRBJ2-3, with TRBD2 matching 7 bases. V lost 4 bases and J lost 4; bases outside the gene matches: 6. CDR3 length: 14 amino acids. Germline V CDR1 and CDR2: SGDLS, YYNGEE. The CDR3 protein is CASSPGTTPDTQYF. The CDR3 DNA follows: TGTGCCAGCAGCCCGGGGACTACGCCAGATACGCAGTATTTT.

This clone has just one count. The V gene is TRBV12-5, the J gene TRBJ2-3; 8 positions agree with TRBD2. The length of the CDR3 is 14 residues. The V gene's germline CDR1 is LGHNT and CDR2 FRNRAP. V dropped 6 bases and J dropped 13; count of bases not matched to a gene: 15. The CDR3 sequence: CASGLSGGVLNEYF. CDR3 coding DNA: TGTGCTAGTGGATTGTCGGGAGGGGTCTTAAACGAGTATTTT.